This passage covers 4 T cell receptor beta chains from one sample sequenced in a study of shared T cell receptors in the human thymus. Produced via immunoSEQ multiplex PCR; TCRdb's table is partial and in-frame only. The data show 720,000 or so clones, approximately 83% seen once. These data were also filed under a second study, of human thymus T cells.

Sequenced input: thymocytes. Receptor source: a girl under three years old with a congenital heart defect.

The chain is built from TRBV27 and TRBJ2-7, with D perhaps TRBD2 (5 bases). Trimming cost V 5 bases and J 5 bases, with 13 bases left between them. The CDR3 contains 13 residues. In germline, CDR1 is MNHEY, CDR2 SMNVEV (reference sequence). CDR3 coding DNA: TGTGCCAGCAGTATAGCGATTCCCCACGAGCAGTACTTC. Encoded protein: CASSIAIPHEQYF.

The chain uses TRBV7-2 and TRBJ1-1; the D gene is possibly TRBD1 (5 bases). V lost 5 bases and J 4 bases, leaving 11 bases between the germline ends. The germline CDR1 and CDR2 sequences are SGHTA and FQGNSA. The CDR3 totals 13 residues. The CDR3 loop is CASSASRATEAFF. The CDR3, as DNA: TGTGCCAGCAGCGCCAGCAGGGCCACTGAAGCTTTCTTT.

This clone was counted once. V usage is TRBV11-1 and J usage is TRBJ1-1; 9 bases match TRBD1. The CDR3 has 19 residues. Germline V gene lookup returns CDR1 SGHAT and CDR2 FQDESV (reference sequence). V shed 0 bases, J shed 0 bases, and the junction held 11 bases outside the gene matches. CDR3 region: CASSLARDRDLSMNTEAFF. CDR3 sequence (DNA): TGTGCCAGCAGCTTAGCGCGGGACAGGGACCTTTCAATGAACACTGAAGCTTTCTTT.

The chain is built from TRBV6-1 and TRBJ1-4, with D perhaps TRBD1 (5 bases). The CDR3 runs 14 residues. Germline values: CDR1 MNHNS, CDR2 SASEGT. The V and J ends lost 0 bases and 11 bases respectively, with 13 bases between them. The CDR3 sequence is CASSEAGLAEKLFF. The CDR3 nucleotides read TGTGCCAGCAGTGAAGCGGGACTTGCTGAGAAACTGTTTTTT.